What follows are 6 T cell receptor beta chains derived from one specimen sequenced in a study of cytomegalovirus exposure and HLA in healthy donors. Vbeta (60) and Jbeta (13) primers were used in the PCR. Measured with immunoSEQ multiplex PCR; TCRdb has only the in-frame clones, and not every one. Among 200,000 to 250,000 clones, 75% were seen once, and the ten largest hold under 2%. Sequencing was performed on PBMCs. These receptors were obtained from a woman in her 30s in good health and CMV-seronegative.

The rearrangement joins TRBV6-1 to TRBJ2-2; D not certain. This CDR3 contains 16 residues. Germline V gives CDR1 MNHNS, CDR2 SASEGT. V dropped 2 bases and J dropped 5 bases, with 15 bases sitting between them. The CDR3 nucleotides read TGTGCCAGCAGTGAAAGTGTCAGTTCGAGGACCGGGGAGCTGTTTTTT. It specifies CASSESVSSRTGELFF.

The chain has TRBV19 and TRBJ2-2, with 8 positions matching TRBD2. The germline CDR1 and CDR2 sequences are LNHDA and SQIVND (reference sequence). The CDR3 runs to 16 residues. V lost 4 bases to trimming and J lost 4 bases; unmatched junction nucleotides: 8. CDR3 nucleotides: TGTGCCAGTAGTACCCCCGGGGCGGGAGGCACCGGGGAGCTGTTTTTT. This codes for CASSTPGAGGTGELFF.

This clone was seen more than once but under ten times. The chain uses TRBV6-5 and TRBJ2-1; D is uncertain. Germline V gene lookup returns CDR1 MNHEY and CDR2 SVGAGI. V was shortened by 0 bases and J by 3 bases, with 3 bases between the two germline ends. This CDR3 spans 13 amino acids. The CDR3 coding sequence is TGTGCCAGCAGTTACTCCGTCTACAATGAGCAGTTCTTC. This encodes CASSYSVYNEQFF.

The chain has TRBV7-9 and TRBJ2-7; 10 nucleotides match TRBD2. The germline gives CDR1 SEHNR, CDR2 FQNEAQ (reference sequence). There are 17 residues in the CDR3. J was trimmed by 2 bases and V by 6 bases; bases with no gene match: 13. This CDR3 is CASRAGGLSLQPYEQYF. CDR3 bases: TGTGCCAGCAGAGCGGGAGGGCTTTCCCTGCAGCCCTACGAGCAGTACTTC.

The V call is TRBV9, the J call TRBJ2-5; the match to TRBD2 covers 8 bases. CDR3 length equals 16 residues. The trim removed 3 bases at V and 2 bases at J, leaving 9 bases unmatched. CDR1 SGDLS and CDR2 YYNGEE come from the germline V gene. The CDR3 nucleotides are TGTGCCAGCAGCGCGAGGGAGTTAGCGGGACAAGAGACCCAGTACTTC. As protein: CASSARELAGQETQYF.

The chain carries TRBV30 and TRBJ2-1, with TRBD2 matching over 9 bases. The CDR3 is 13 residues long. CDR1 and CDR2 from the germline V gene are GTSNPN and SVGIG (reference sequence). J lost 16 bases, V lost 0 bases, and 10 bases had no gene match. The DNA of the CDR3 is TGTGCCTGGAGTGTAGATGTAGCGGGAGCTTTCTTCTTC. It specifies CAWSVDVAGAFFF.